This TCR beta chain was identified in a study of blood T cell repertoires in COVID-19. The protocol was immunoSEQ multiplex PCR, while the TCRdb copy is restricted to in-frame clones and leaves out a portion. This repertoire shows fewer than 300,000 clones, 70% to 90% found once; its top ten account for about 12%. V trimming: 0 bases; J trimming: 2 bases; junction bases outside the gene matches: 8. The CDR3 is 17 residues long. Germline values: CDR1 LGHDT, CDR2 YNNKEL (reference sequence). The chain joins TRBV3-1 (or the pseudogene TRBV3-2) to TRBJ2-3; 7 bases align to TRBD2. This clonotype was obtained from a woman under 40 with COVID-19, enrolled during active disease. The sequenced material came from peripheral blood. DNA for the CDR3: TGTGCCAGCAGCCAAGATCAACCGGGGGGTATCACAGATACGCAGTATTTT. Encoded protein: CASSQDQPGGITDTQYF.